The clone carrying this TCR beta chain was seen ten or more times. This record belongs to a study of read filtering for tumor transcriptome and immune sequencing. The library was built from roughly 400 ng RNA with molecular barcoded adaptors for alpha/delta and beta/gamma chains. TCRdb redid the calling of the reads with MiXCR, one entry per CDR3 protein. The sample has about 130,000 distinct CDR3 sequences, 10% to 15% seen once. The junction had 4 bases not matched to a gene; V was cut back by 4 bases and J by 3 bases. Germline loops: CDR1 SGHRS, CDR2 YFSETQ. The CDR3 spans 15 residues. The chain uses TRBV5-1 and TRBJ2-2; 9 bases agree with TRBD1. This sequence was found in a donor aged 40 or over with multiple myeloma. Sequenced input: a population of CD138-negative cells sorted from bone marrow. CDR3 sequence (DNA): TGCGCCAGCAGCCGCCGGGACAGGGACACCGGGGAGCTGTTTTTT. This encodes CASSRRDRDTGELFF.